One T cell receptor beta chain is described in this entry. What it binds is unknown. With no exception, relapse followed autologous stem cell transplantation in all patients, and brentuximab vedotin exposure varied. The sample belongs to a study of PD-1 blockade in classical Hodgkin lymphoma. Study-wide results and caveats: CD4+ TCR diversity rose significantly by C4D1, and CD8+ TCR diversity did not. Individuals who commenced nivolumab within less than 1 year of ASCT were excluded. Newly diagnosed patients were said to have less baseline TCR diversity than healthy donors did.

Produced via immunoSEQ multiplex PCR; TCRdb's table is partial and in-frame only. Here the sample spans 66,000 or so clones, roughly two thirds being singletons. The CDR3 runs to 15 residues. Trimming stripped 2 bases from V and 0 bases from J, with 8 bases between. CDR1 and CDR2 (germline): MNHNY, SVGAGI (reference sequence). This rearrangement joins TRBV6-6 to TRBJ1-3; TRBD1 might be the D (6 bases). This clonotype was sampled from a human donor with classical Hodgkin lymphoma. The source material was peripheral blood mononuclear cells (PBMCs), sampled before the second cycle of nivolumab. In nucleotides, the CDR3 is TGTGCCAGCAGTTACGACAGGAGCTCTGGAAACACCATATATTTT. Protein product: CASSYDRSSGNTIYF.